The 11 T cell receptor beta chains reported below all come from one sample, sequenced in a study of T cell responses to AZD1222 COVID-19 vaccine (dated by TCRdb to the early 2020s). The time point label, as the study defines it: baseline before first vaccination. The library was built by means of the immunoSEQ multiplex PCR assay. Drawn from immuneACCESS, this table holds only the in-frame rearrangements with V and J called that TCRdb kept. Clones are partly lost; checked studies trace under half to an unresolved V gene and leave the rest unexplained. In all, the sample holds roughly 140,000 clones, and around 88% of those were seen once. The ten largest clones capture roughly 3.8% of the sample. The specimen was peripheral blood, collected on day 0 of AZD1222 vaccination. The source of these receptors is an adult in good health.

The chain uses TRBV5-1 and TRBJ1-2; 7 bases map to TRBD1. After removal of 4 bases from V and 4 bases from J, the junction contained 7 bases not matched to a gene. There are 14 residues in the CDR3. Germline CDR1 and CDR2: SGHRS and YFSETQ. In nucleotides, the CDR3 is TGCGCCAGCAGCGGAGGACAGGAATTCTATGGCTACACCTTC. This sequence encodes CASSGGQEFYGYTF.

J is TRBJ2-7 and V is TRBV11-3, with D tentatively TRBD1 (6 bases). The germline CDR1 and CDR2 sequences are SGHNT and YENEEA. The CDR3 consists of 13 residues. Trimming cost V 2 bases and J 10 bases, with 15 bases left between them. CDR3: CASSLWQGTEQYF. CDR3 coding DNA: TGTGCCAGCAGCTTATGGCAGGGGACGGAACAGTACTTC.

V is TRBV10-3 and J is TRBJ2-7, with TRBD1 identical over 7 bases. The V and J ends lost 2 bases and 1 base, in that order; junction bases with no gene match: 2. This CDR3 contains 14 residues. Germline V gives CDR1 ENHRY, CDR2 SYGVKD. The DNA of the CDR3 is TGTGCCATCAGTGAGCGGGGACAGTCCTACGAGCAGTACTTC. Translating gives CAISERGQSYEQYF.

V usage is TRBV9 and J usage is TRBJ1-3; D is uncertain. This CDR3 has 16 amino acids. CDR1 and CDR2 from the germline V gene are SGDLS and YYNGEE. V gave up 0 bases and J gave up 0 bases, with 10 bases separating them. The CDR3 region has the DNA TGTGCCAGCAGCGTAGCTTTCGCCAACTCTGGAAACACCATATATTTT. This gives the protein CASSVAFANSGNTIYF.

The rearrangement joins TRBV9 to TRBJ1-6; D call uncertain. The V gene lost 2 bases and the J gene lost 8 bases, with 14 bases spanning the gap. This CDR3 contains 15 residues. CDR1 and CDR2 (germline): SGDLS, YYNGEE. The CDR3 DNA reads TGTGCCAGCAGCGTTATGGAGGGAAGGGATTCACCCCTCCACTTT. As protein: CASSVMEGRDSPLHF.

This clone was recorded only once. This rearrangement joins TRBV4-2 to TRBJ1-2; D ambiguous. The CDR3 has 12 amino acids. Between the trimmed V and J ends, which lost 3 bases and 6 bases, there was a span of 8 bases. Germline assignment: CDR1 LGHNA and CDR2 YNFKEQ. DNA of the CDR3: TGTGCCAGCAGCCAGGGGAGTGATGGCTACACCTTC. Amino acids: CASSQGSDGYTF.

V and J are TRBV12-1 and TRBJ2-7; the table names TRBD2, a call not compared with the DNA. TRBV12-1 is a pseudogene. The CDR3 spans 18 residues. The CDR3 region has the DNA TGTGCCAGCAGCTCGAAAACAATGGGACTAGTCCTGACCTACGAGCAGTACTTC. This codes for CASSSKTMGLVLTYEQYF.

CDR3 sequence: CASSEKITGTHGSPLHF. The CDR3 DNA reads TGTGCCAGCAGCGAGAAAATCACCGGGACACACGGATCACCCCTCCACTTT. The V and J genes are TRBV9 and TRBJ1-6; D perhaps matches TRBD1 (6 bases). CDR3 length: 17 amino acids. The ends were cut back, 3 bases at V and 10 bases at J, with 23 bases in the middle. CDR1 SGDLS and CDR2 YYNGEE come from the germline V gene. The full variable domain, with the rest looked up from reference TRBV9 and TRBJ1-6, is DSGVTQTPKHLITATGQRVTLRCSPRSGDLSVYWYQQSLDQGLQFLIQYYNGEERAKGNILERFSAQQFPDLHSELNLSSLELGDSALYFCASSEKITGTHGSPLHFGNGTRLTVT.

This rearrangement joins TRBV18 to TRBJ2-7; no clear D. This CDR3 contains 15 residues. Trimming removed 0 bases at V and 3 bases at J, with 12 bases between. Germline values: CDR1 KGHSH, CDR2 LQKENI. The CDR3 DNA reads as TGTGCCAGCTCACCACCGCAGGCAACCGTCTACGAGCAGTACTTC. Translation gives CASSPPQATVYEQYF.

The CDR3: CASSYSRLQDNSPLHF. In nucleotides, the CDR3 is TGTGCCAGCAGTTACTCGAGACTGCAGGATAATTCACCCCTCCACTTT. The J gene is TRBJ1-6, the V gene TRBV6-5; D unclear. Germline lookup yields CDR1 MNHEY and CDR2 SVGAGI. The CDR3 consists of 16 residues. Trimming removed 0 bases at V and 5 bases at J, with 11 bases between.

The chain is built from TRBV15 and TRBJ2-1; perhaps TRBD2 as D (5 bases). This CDR3 contains 14 residues. V lost 6 bases to trimming and J lost 6 bases, with 15 bases between them. The V gene's germline CDR1 is LNHNV and CDR2 YYDKDF (reference sequence). CDR3 region: CATSLRADINEQFF. The CDR3 region has the DNA TGTGCCACCAGTCTAAGAGCGGATATCAATGAGCAGTTCTTC.